This entry concerns a single T cell receptor (beta chain). Its target is unknown. This record comes from a study of cytomegalovirus exposure and HLA in healthy donors. The V end lost 8 bases, the J end lost 3 bases, and 13 bases lay between the germline ends. The germline V gene has CDR1 MDHEN and CDR2 SYDVKM. This CDR3 comprises 13 residues. The PCR made use of 60 Vbeta and 13 Jbeta primers. The method was immunoSEQ multiplex PCR; TCRdb's version includes in-frame clones alone and lacks a portion of them. The sample lists approximately 160,000 clones; over 60% were seen once. Regarding donors, all were healthy bone marrow donors. Study conclusions and caveats: Rare sequences made up most TCRs, while some public TCRs were found in many donors.

The sample was PBMCs. The receptor was isolated from a female donor in good health and CMV-seronegative. The V call is TRBV28, the J call TRBJ1-1; perhaps TRBD1 as D (6 bases). The CDR3 DNA follows: TGTGCCAGCGCAACAGGGCCTTACACTGAAGCTTTCTTT. This translates into CASATGPYTEAFF.